The entry below describes one TCR beta chain. Its cognate antigen is unknown. Germline V gene sequence: CDR1 SGHNT, CDR2 YYREEE (reference sequence). There are 15 residues in the CDR3. V lost 4 bases, J lost 5 bases, and 19 bases lay in between. The sample originates from a study of cytomegalovirus exposure and HLA in healthy donors. Study-level findings and limits: Accurate prediction of most subjects' HLA-A and HLA-B alleles from TCR beta sequences was reported.

It was with 60 Vbeta and 13 Jbeta primers that the PCR ran. TCRdb's table, derived via immunoSEQ multiplex PCR, lists solely in-frame clones and lacks some. This table holds around 120,000 clones, approximately 78% found once. This TCR came from a woman between 40 and 55 years old in good health and CMV-seropositive. The V gene is TRBV5-4, the J gene TRBJ2-7; D perhaps matches TRBD1 (6 bases). The specimen was PBMCs. CDR3 sequence reads: CASSQDGGFLNEQYF. In DNA, the CDR3 is TGTGCCAGCAGCCAGGATGGGGGCTTTCTCAACGAGCAGTACTTC.